These 27 T cell receptor beta chains were sequenced from one sample in a study of control samples from healthy donors and cancer patients. The table came from immunoSEQ multiplex PCR; TCRdb's copy has only in-frame clones and leaves some out. Of roughly 160,000 clones in the sample, around 88% are singletons; the top ten hold nearly 5%. Source material: blood. The receptors derive from a woman between 25 and 40 years old in good health.

The rearrangement joins TRBV6-5 to TRBJ2-7; 10 nucleotides agree with TRBD2. This CDR3 is 14 amino acids long. Trimming cost V 6 bases and J 4 bases; bases outside gene matches: 6. Germline V gene sequence: CDR1 MNHEY, CDR2 SVGAGI. The CDR3 coding sequence is TGTGCCAGCAGCCGGACTAGCGGTTTATACGAGCAGTACTTC. This sequence encodes CASSRTSGLYEQYF.

The gene calls are TRBV15 and TRBJ1-5; D is perhaps TRBD1 (6 bases). The CDR3 is made up of 14 amino acids. V lost 3 bases and J lost 7, with 13 bases in between. In germline, CDR1 is LNHNV, CDR2 YYDKDF (reference sequence). CDR3: CATSRDRGFQPQHF. DNA of the CDR3: TGTGCCACCAGCAGGGACAGAGGCTTCCAGCCCCAGCATTTT.

The gene calls are TRBV10-3 and TRBJ1-2; maybe TRBD1 (6 bases). The CDR3 consists of 15 residues. Germline CDR1 reads ENHRY; CDR2 reads SYGVKD. V lost 3 bases to trimming and J lost 8 bases, with 19 bases between them. The CDR3 reads CAISDGGGGLGGYTF. The CDR3 nucleotides are TGTGCCATCAGTGATGGGGGCGGGGGCCTTGGGGGCTACACCTTC.

The chain is built from TRBV7-9 and TRBJ2-7; 11 nucleotides match TRBD1. The J segment lost 4 bases and the V segment lost 0 bases, leaving 5 bases of the junction unmatched. The CDR3 runs to 16 residues. Germline V CDR1 and CDR2: SEHNR, FQNEAQ (reference sequence). The CDR3 sequence is CASSLALGQGAYEQYF. In nucleotides, the CDR3 is TGTGCCAGCAGCTTAGCGCTCGGACAGGGGGCATACGAGCAGTACTTC.

The chain's CDR3 is CASSYFGRSTDTQYF. The CDR3 nucleotides read TGTGCCAGCAGTTACTTCGGGAGGTCCACAGATACGCAGTATTTT. The chain combines TRBV6-2 or TRBV6-3 with TRBJ2-3; TRBD2 aligns across 7 bases. V trimming: 1 base; J trimming: 2 bases; junction bases outside the gene matches: 3. This CDR3 has 15 residues. Germline CDR1 MNHEY, CDR2 SVGEGT.

This chain uses TRBV20-1 with TRBJ1-2; D is unclear. The length of the CDR3 is 11 residues. V was shortened by 7 bases and J by 8 bases, with 14 bases between the two germline ends. Germline CDR1 is DFQATT and CDR2 is SNEGSKA (reference sequence). The CDR3 DNA follows: TGCAGTGTATCGAGGGTTGGAGGCTACACCTTC. Translated, it gives CSVSRVGGYTF.

This chain joins TRBV7-8 and TRBJ2-2; 14 bases agree with TRBD2. The V gene end was trimmed by 5 bases and the J gene end by 6 bases; junction bases not matched to a gene: 11. The CDR3 sequence is 18 residues long. CDR1 and CDR2 from the germline V gene are SGHVS and FQNEAQ. CDR3 sequence reads: CASSPPTSGGAVAGELFF. The CDR3, as DNA: TGTGCCAGCAGCCCCCCGACTAGCGGGGGGGCTGTGGCCGGGGAGCTGTTTTTT. The full variable domain, its missing parts supplied by reference TRBV7-8 and TRBJ2-2, is GAGVSQSPRYKVAKRGQDVALRCDPISGHVSLFWYQQALGQGPEFLTYFQNEAQLDKSGLPSDRFFAERPEGSVSTLKIQRTQQEDSAVYLCASSPPTSGGAVAGELFFGEGSRLTVL.

The chain links TRBV4-2 to TRBJ2-1; D ambiguous. Per germline, CDR1 LGHNA and CDR2 YNFKEQ. This CDR3 contains 14 residues. V lost 4 bases to trimming and J lost 8 bases, with 15 bases between them. CDR3 DNA: TGTGCCAGCAGCCCCCCGGGCGCCCCCGATGAGCAGTTCTTC. Its translation: CASSPPGAPDEQFF.

This clone was seen more than once but under ten times. CDR3 residues: CASSAGTGGYEQYF. Here the CDR3 DNA reads TGTGCCAGCAGCGCCGGGACAGGGGGTTACGAGCAGTACTTC. This chain links TRBV28 with TRBJ2-7; 11 nucleotides agree with TRBD1. CDR3 length: 14 residues. Germline V gene lookup returns CDR1 MDHEN and CDR2 SYDVKM. V was pared by 6 bases and J by 4 bases, with 5 bases of the junction left unmatched.

J is TRBJ1-4 and V is TRBV5-1; TRBD1 might be the D (6 bases). CDR3 length equals 12 residues. The V end was cut by 0 bases, the J end by 13 bases, with 10 bases between. Per germline, CDR1 SGHRS and CDR2 YFSETQ. CDR3 nucleotides: TGCGCCAGCAGCTTGGGGGGGGCGAGACTGTTTTTT. Encoded protein: CASSLGGARLFF.

The chain's CDR3 is CASRQTGEREKLFF. The CDR3 DNA follows: TGTGCCAGCAGACAAACAGGAGAGAGGGAAAAACTGTTTTTT. The chain joins TRBV28 to TRBJ1-4, with D tentatively TRBD1 (5 bases). Germline V gene sequence: CDR1 MDHEN, CDR2 SYDVKM. The V gene lost 6 bases and the J gene lost 8 bases, with 16 bases spanning the gap. The CDR3 consists of 14 residues.

The rearrangement uses TRBV4-2 and TRBJ2-1, with D perhaps TRBD1 (5 bases). V was pared by 0 bases and J by 12 bases, with 15 bases between. This CDR3 has 14 amino acids. CDR1 is LGHNA and CDR2 is YNFKEQ in the germline V gene. CDR3 in amino acids: CASSQEGQIGGQFF. The CDR3 DNA is TGTGCCAGCAGCCAAGAGGGGCAGATTGGTGGGCAGTTCTTC.

This chain links TRBV6-1 with TRBJ1-2, with a possible D match to TRBD1 (5 bases). Germline CDR1 reads MNHNS; CDR2 reads SASEGT. The CDR3 length is 14 residues. Between the trimmed V and J ends, which lost 3 bases and 7 bases, there was a span of 15 bases. CDR3 protein: CASSDDSTGGGYTF. For the CDR3, the DNA is TGTGCCAGCAGTGATGACAGTACAGGCGGTGGCTACACCTTC.

This chain links TRBV19 with TRBJ1-5, with 8 bases fitting TRBD1. Per germline, CDR1 LNHDA and CDR2 SQIVND (reference sequence). V was pared by 9 bases and J by 3 bases, with 4 bases of the junction left unmatched. The CDR3 has 13 residues. In DNA form, the CDR3 reads TGTGCCAGCCAGGACAGGGTCAATCAGCCCCAGCATTTT. Amino acid sequence: CASQDRVNQPQHF.

V is TRBV5-1 and J is TRBJ2-1; TRBD2 matches 12 bases. CDR1 is SGHRS and CDR2 is YFSETQ in the germline V gene. The CDR3 consists of 15 residues. Trimming removed 3 bases from V and 9 bases from J; junction bases left unmatched: 7. Here the CDR3 DNA reads TGCGCCAGCAGCTACGCTAGCGGGGGGGCGATTGAGCAGTTCTTC. This encodes CASSYASGGAIEQFF.

The J gene is TRBJ1-6, the V gene TRBV19; possible D gene TRBD1, 5 bases. V gave up 6 bases and J gave up 10 bases, with 10 bases separating them. This CDR3 has 12 amino acids. The germline V gene has CDR1 LNHDA and CDR2 SQIVND (reference sequence). The CDR3 sequence: CASRRGGSPLHF. CDR3 sequence (DNA): TGTGCCAGTAGGAGGGGAGGCTCACCCCTCCACTTT.

The chain uses TRBV6-4 and TRBJ2-1; D not certain. Trimming left V 3 bases short and J 2 bases short, with 11 bases between. Germline CDR1 and CDR2: MRHNA and SNTAGT. The CDR3 has 15 amino acids. The DNA for the CDR3 is TGTGCCAGCAGTGAACGGCCTACCCCCTACAATGAGCAGTTCTTC. Protein: CASSERPTPYNEQFF.

The chain is built from TRBV2 and TRBJ1-4; 9 nucleotides line up with TRBD1. This CDR3 is 17 amino acids long. The V segment lost 2 bases and the J segment 6 bases; nucleotides outside the gene matches: 10. Germline assignment: CDR1 SNHLY and CDR2 FYNNEI. CDR3 protein: CASSESVIRTGDEKLFF. In DNA, the CDR3 is TGTGCCAGCAGTGAATCTGTAATTAGGACAGGGGATGAAAAACTGTTTTTT.

The chain links TRBV24-1 to TRBJ2-6; TRBD1 might be the D (6 bases). Trimming stripped 1 base from V and 1 base from J, with 13 bases between. CDR1 and CDR2 (germline): KGHDR, SFDVKD. CDR3 length equals 18 residues. The CDR3 here is CATSDFPDRSSGANVLTF. In nucleotides, the CDR3 is TGTGCCACCAGTGATTTCCCGGACAGATCTTCTGGGGCCAACGTCCTGACTTTC.

The V gene is TRBV14, the J gene TRBJ2-3; weak D call: TRBD1 (6 bases). The germline gives CDR1 SGHDN, CDR2 FVKESK. The CDR3 runs to 15 residues. V shed 0 bases and J shed 4 bases, with 11 bases lying between them. The CDR3 DNA reads TGTGCCAGCAGCCAAGATAGTAACAGGGCAGATACGCAGTATTTT. Its protein product is CASSQDSNRADTQYF.

CDR3 sequence reads: CASSEHARIGTSLTEAFF. DNA for the CDR3: TGTGCCAGCAGTGAACACGCTAGGATTGGGACATCTCTCACTGAAGCTTTCTTT. The chain is built from TRBV2 and TRBJ1-1, with D possibly matching TRBD1 (6 bases). Germline V CDR1 and CDR2: SNHLY, FYNNEI. The CDR3 spans 18 residues. With 2 bases removed from V and 4 bases from J, the gap between germline ends came to 23 bases.

This clone was counted many times. The chain combines TRBV5-1 with TRBJ1-2; weak D call: TRBD1 (5 bases). The CDR3 length is 14 residues. The germline V gene has CDR1 SGHRS and CDR2 YFSETQ. With 4 bases removed from V and 3 bases from J, the gap between germline ends came to 13 bases. CDR3 nucleotide sequence: TGCGCCAGCAGCCAAACACAGGAGTACTATGGCTACACCTTC. Its protein is CASSQTQEYYGYTF.

The genes are TRBV19 and TRBJ1-2; D may be TRBD1 (6 bases). There are 13 residues in the CDR3. CDR1 is LNHDA and CDR2 is SQIVND in the germline V gene (reference sequence). Trimming cost V 7 bases and J 8 bases, with 17 bases left between them. Written as DNA, the CDR3 is TGTGCCAGTACCGAACCGGGACATCAGGGCTACACCTTC. This sequence encodes CASTEPGHQGYTF.

This rearrangement joins TRBV29-1 to TRBJ1-1; maybe TRBD1 (5 bases). CDR1 is SQVTM and CDR2 is ANQGSEA in the germline V gene. V lost 3 bases and J lost 5, with 19 bases in between. The CDR3 is made up of 15 amino acids. The CDR3, as DNA: TGCAGCGTTGAGCTCCTCCCCGGGGACGAAACTGAAGCTTTCTTT. As protein: CSVELLPGDETEAFF. Looking up the rest from reference TRBV29-1 and TRBJ1-1 gives the full variable domain: SAVISQKPSRDICQRGTSLTIQCQVDSQVTMMFWYRQQPGQSLTLIATANQGSEATYESGFVIDKFPISRPNLTFSTLTVSNMSPEDSSIYLCSVELLPGDETEAFFGQGTRLTVV.

The chain combines TRBV3-1 (or the pseudogene TRBV3-2) with TRBJ1-1; a possible D gene is TRBD1 (5 bases). Trimming cost V 4 bases and J 6 bases, with 12 bases left between them. The V gene's germline CDR1 is LGHDT and CDR2 YNNKEL (reference sequence). This CDR3 has 13 residues. The CDR3 coding sequence is TGTGCCAGCAGCCTTGACAGATCCGCTGAAGCTTTCTTT. It encodes CASSLDRSAEAFF.

The gene calls are TRBV5-1 and TRBJ2-5; maybe TRBD1 (5 bases). The V end lost 0 bases, the J end lost 6 bases, and 9 bases lay between the germline ends. This CDR3 spans 13 amino acids. CDR1 and CDR2 from the germline V gene are SGHRS and YFSETQ. The CDR3 nucleotides read TGCGCCAGCAGCTTGGTGCAGGGCCAGACCCAGTACTTC. This translates into CASSLVQGQTQYF.

This chain links TRBV6-5 with TRBJ1-5, with D unclear. This CDR3 region has 15 residues. With 6 bases removed from V and 4 bases from J, the gap between germline ends came to 16 bases. Germline V gene lookup returns CDR1 MNHEY and CDR2 SVGAGI. In DNA, the CDR3 is TGTGCCAGCAGGGCCGCAGGTTGGGTGAATCAGCCCCAGCATTTT. This sequence encodes CASRAAGWVNQPQHF.